The 3 T cell receptor beta chains presented below share a single source sample, sequenced in a study of blood T cell repertoires in COVID-19. The repertoire was sequenced with immunoSEQ multiplex PCR; TCRdb's copy has only in-frame clones and lacks some. The sample includes approximately 98,000 clones, 82% of them seen just once. Sequencing input: peripheral blood. Source of these receptors: a man older than 75 with acute or convalescent COVID-19.

J is TRBJ2-7 and V is TRBV11-2; TRBD1 matches at 8 bases. Per germline, CDR1 SGHAT and CDR2 FQNNGV. The CDR3 length is 17 residues. The V gene end was trimmed by 5 bases and the J gene end by 9 bases; junction bases not matched to a gene: 21. The CDR3: CASSHQGAGLILSGQYF. CDR3 coding DNA: TGTGCCAGCAGCCACCAGGGGGCTGGGTTGATACTCTCAGGGCAGTACTTC. The full variable domain, rest sourced from reference TRBV11-2 and TRBJ2-7, is EAGVAQSPRYKIIEKRQSVAFWCNPISGHATLYWYQQILGQGPKLLIQFQNNGVVDDSQLPKDRFSAERLKGVDSTLKIQPAKLEDSAVYLCASSHQGAGLILSGQYFGPGTRLTVT.

The chain is built from TRBV11-2 and TRBJ2-7; TRBD1 agrees at 7 bases. CDR3 length: 15 amino acids. Unmatched junction bases numbered 8, after V lost 5 bases and J lost 1 base. Germline values: CDR1 SGHAT, CDR2 FQNNGV. The CDR3 DNA reads TGTGCCAGCAGCCCAGGGACAGAAATTTCCTACGAGCAGTACTTC. This translates into CASSPGTEISYEQYF.

This chain uses TRBV15 with TRBJ2-2, with TRBD1 as a possible D gene (5 bases). The germline CDR1 and CDR2 sequences are LNHNV and YYDKDF (reference sequence). Trimming removed 4 bases from V and 7 bases from J, with 13 bases in between. The CDR3 totals 14 residues. In nucleotides, the CDR3 is TGTGCCACCAGCACAGTCAGGGAAGTCGGGGAGCTGTTTTTT. Translation: CATSTVREVGELFF.